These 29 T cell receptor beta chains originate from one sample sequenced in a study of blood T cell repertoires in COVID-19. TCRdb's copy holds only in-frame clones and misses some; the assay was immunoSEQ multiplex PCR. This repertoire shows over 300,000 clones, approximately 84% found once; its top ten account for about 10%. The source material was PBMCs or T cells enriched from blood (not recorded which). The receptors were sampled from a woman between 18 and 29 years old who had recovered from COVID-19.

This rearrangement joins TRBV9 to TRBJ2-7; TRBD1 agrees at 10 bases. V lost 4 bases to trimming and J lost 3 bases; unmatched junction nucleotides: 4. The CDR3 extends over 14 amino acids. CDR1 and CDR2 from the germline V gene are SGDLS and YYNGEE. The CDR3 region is CASSSRDRGYEQYF. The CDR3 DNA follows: TGTGCCAGCAGCAGCCGGGACAGGGGCTACGAGCAGTACTTC.

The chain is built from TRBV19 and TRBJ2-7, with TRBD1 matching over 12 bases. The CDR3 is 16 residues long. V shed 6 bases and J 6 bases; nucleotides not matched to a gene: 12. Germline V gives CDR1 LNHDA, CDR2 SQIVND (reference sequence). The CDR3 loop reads CASSPFGPGQGAEQYF. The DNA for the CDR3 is TGTGCCAGTAGCCCCTTCGGACCGGGACAGGGGGCCGAGCAGTACTTC.

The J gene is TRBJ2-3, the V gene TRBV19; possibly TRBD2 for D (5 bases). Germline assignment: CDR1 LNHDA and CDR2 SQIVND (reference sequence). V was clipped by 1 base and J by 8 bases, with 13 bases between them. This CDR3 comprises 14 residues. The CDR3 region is CASSIVGGYGTQYF. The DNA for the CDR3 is TGTGCCAGTAGTATAGTCGGAGGTTACGGTACGCAGTATTTT.

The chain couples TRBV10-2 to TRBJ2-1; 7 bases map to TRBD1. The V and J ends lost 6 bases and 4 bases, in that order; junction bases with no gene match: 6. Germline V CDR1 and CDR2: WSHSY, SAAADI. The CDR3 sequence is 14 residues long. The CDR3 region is CASSKGAEYNEQFF. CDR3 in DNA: TGCGCCAGCAGCAAGGGGGCGGAGTACAATGAGCAGTTCTTC.

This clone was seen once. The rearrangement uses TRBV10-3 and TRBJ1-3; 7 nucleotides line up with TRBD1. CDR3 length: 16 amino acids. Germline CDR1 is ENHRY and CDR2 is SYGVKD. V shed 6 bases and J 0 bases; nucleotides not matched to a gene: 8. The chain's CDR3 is CAIRTPRQGSGNTIYF. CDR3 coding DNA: TGTGCCATCAGGACACCTCGACAGGGCTCTGGAAACACCATATATTTT.

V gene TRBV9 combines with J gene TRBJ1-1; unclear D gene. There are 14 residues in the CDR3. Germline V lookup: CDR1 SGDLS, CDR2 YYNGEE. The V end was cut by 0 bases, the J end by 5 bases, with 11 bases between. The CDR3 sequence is CASSVAAGRTEAFF. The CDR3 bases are TGTGCCAGCAGCGTAGCGGCAGGAAGGACTGAAGCTTTCTTT.

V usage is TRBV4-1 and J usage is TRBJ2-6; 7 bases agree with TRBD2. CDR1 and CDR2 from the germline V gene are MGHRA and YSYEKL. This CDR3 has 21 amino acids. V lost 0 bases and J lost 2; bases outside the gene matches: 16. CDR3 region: CASSQEGGGVVLGPGANVLTF. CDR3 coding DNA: TGCGCCAGCAGCCAAGAAGGTGGGGGGGTCGTTTTGGGCCCTGGGGCCAACGTCCTGACTTTC.

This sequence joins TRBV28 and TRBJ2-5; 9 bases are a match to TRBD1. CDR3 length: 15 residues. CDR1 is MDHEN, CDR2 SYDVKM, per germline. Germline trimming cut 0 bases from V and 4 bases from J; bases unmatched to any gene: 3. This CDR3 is CASSLWTGGRETQYF. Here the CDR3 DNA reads TGTGCCAGCAGTTTATGGACAGGGGGAAGAGAGACCCAGTACTTC.

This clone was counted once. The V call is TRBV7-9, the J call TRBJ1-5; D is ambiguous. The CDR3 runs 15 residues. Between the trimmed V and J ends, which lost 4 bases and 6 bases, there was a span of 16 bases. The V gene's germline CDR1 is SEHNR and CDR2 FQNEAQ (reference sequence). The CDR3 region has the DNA TGTGCCAGCAGCTCCAACACCCTCCGGGGTCAGCCCCAGCATTTT. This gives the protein CASSSNTLRGQPQHF.

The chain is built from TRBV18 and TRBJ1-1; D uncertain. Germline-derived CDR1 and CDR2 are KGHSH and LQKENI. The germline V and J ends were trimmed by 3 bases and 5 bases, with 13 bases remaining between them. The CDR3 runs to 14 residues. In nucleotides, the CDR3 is TGTGCCAGCTCACCGGTGTATAGCGGGACTGAAGCTTTCTTT. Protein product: CASSPVYSGTEAFF.

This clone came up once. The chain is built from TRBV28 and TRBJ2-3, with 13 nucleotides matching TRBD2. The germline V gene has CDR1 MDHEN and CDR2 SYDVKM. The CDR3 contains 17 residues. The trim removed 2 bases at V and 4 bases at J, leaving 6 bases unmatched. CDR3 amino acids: CASSLGWTSGRSDTQYF. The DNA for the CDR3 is TGTGCCAGCAGTTTAGGCTGGACTAGCGGGAGATCAGATACGCAGTATTTT. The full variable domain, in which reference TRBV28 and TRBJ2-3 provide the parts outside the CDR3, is DVKVTQSSRYLVKRTGEKVFLECVQDMDHENMFWYRQDPGLGLRLIYFSYDVKMKEKGDIPEGYSVSREKKERFSLILESASTNQTSMYLCASSLGWTSGRSDTQYFGPGTRLTVL.

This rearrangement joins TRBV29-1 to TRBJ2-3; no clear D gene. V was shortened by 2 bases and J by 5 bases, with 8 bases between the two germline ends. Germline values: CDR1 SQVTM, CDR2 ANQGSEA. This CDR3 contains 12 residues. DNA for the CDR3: TGCAGCGTTGAATCGTCGGGAGATACGCAGTATTTT. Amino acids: CSVESSGDTQYF.

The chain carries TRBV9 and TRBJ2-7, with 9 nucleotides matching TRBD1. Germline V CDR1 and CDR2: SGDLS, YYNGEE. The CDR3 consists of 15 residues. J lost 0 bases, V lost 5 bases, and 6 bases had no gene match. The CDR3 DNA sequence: TGTGCCAGCAGTATTGGGGGACAGGGCTCCTACGAGCAGTACTTC. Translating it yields CASSIGGQGSYEQYF.

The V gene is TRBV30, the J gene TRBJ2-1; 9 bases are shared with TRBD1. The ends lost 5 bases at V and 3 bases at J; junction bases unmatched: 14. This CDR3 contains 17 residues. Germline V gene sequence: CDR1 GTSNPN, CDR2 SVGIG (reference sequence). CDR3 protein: CAWRRTSGTGNYNEQFF. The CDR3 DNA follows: TGTGCCTGGCGGAGAACATCCGGGACAGGGAACTACAATGAGCAGTTCTTC. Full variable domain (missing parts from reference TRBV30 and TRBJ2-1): SQTIHQWPATLVQPVGSPLSLECTVEGTSNPNLYWYRQAAGRGLQLLFYSVGIGQISSEVPQNLSASRPQDRQFILSSKKLLLSDSGFYLCAWRRTSGTGNYNEQFFGPGTRLTVL.

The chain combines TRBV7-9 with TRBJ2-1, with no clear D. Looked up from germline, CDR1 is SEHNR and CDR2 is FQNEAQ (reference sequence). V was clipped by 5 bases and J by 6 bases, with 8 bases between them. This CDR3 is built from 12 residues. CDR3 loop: CASSPSGNEQFF. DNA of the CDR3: TGTGCCAGCAGCCCTTCAGGCAATGAGCAGTTCTTC.

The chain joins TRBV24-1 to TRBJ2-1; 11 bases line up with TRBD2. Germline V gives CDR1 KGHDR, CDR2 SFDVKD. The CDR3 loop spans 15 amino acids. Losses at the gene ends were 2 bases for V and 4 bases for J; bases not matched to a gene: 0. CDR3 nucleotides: TGTGCCACCAGTGATTCTAGCGGGGGGTACAATGAGCAGTTCTTC. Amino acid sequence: CATSDSSGGYNEQFF.

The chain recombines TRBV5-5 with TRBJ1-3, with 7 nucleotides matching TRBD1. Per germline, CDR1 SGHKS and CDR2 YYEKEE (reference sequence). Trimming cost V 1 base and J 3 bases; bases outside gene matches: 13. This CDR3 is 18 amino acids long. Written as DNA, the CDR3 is TGTGCCAGCAGCTTGCAGGCAGGGGGGATCGGAGGTGGAAACACCATATATTTT. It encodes CASSLQAGGIGGGNTIYF.

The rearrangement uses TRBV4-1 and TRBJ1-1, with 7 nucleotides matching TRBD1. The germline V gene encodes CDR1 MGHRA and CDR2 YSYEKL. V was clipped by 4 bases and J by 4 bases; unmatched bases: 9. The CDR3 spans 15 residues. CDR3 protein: CASSPQRGRGTEAFF. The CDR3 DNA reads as TGCGCCAGCAGCCCCCAAAGGGGGCGAGGCACTGAAGCTTTCTTT.

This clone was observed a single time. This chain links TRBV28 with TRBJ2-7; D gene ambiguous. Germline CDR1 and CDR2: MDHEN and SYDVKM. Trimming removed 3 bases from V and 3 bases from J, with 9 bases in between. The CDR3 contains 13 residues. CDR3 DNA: TGTGCCAGCAGTTTCCACGCCAGCTACGAGCAGTACTTC. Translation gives CASSFHASYEQYF.

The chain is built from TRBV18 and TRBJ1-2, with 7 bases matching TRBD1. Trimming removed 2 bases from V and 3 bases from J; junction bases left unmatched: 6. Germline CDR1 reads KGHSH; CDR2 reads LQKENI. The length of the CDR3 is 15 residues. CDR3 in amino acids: CASSPTGAAYYGYTF. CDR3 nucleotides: TGTGCCAGCTCACCAACAGGGGCCGCCTACTATGGCTACACCTTC.

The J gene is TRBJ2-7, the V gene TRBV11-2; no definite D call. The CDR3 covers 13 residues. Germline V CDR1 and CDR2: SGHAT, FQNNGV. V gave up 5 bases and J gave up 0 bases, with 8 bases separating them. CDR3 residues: CASSPFSSYEQYF. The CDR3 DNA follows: TGTGCCAGCAGCCCCTTCAGCTCCTACGAGCAGTACTTC.

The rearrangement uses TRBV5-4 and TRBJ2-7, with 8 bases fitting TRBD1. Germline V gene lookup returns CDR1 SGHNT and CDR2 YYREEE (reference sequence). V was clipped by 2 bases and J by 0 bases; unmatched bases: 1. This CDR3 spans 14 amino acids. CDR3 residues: CASSLQGVSYEQYF. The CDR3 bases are TGTGCCAGCAGCTTACAGGGGGTCTCCTACGAGCAGTACTTC.

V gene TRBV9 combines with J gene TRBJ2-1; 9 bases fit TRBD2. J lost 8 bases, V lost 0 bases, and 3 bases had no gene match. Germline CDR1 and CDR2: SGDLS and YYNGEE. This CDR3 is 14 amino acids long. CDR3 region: CASSVARTSDEQFF. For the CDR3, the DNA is TGTGCCAGCAGCGTAGCTAGGACTAGCGATGAGCAGTTCTTC.

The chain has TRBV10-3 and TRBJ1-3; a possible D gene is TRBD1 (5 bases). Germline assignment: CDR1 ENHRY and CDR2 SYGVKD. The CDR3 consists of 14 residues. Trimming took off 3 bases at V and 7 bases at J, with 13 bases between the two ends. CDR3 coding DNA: TGTGCCATCAGTGACCCGGGACTTCGGAACACCATATATTTT. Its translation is CAISDPGLRNTIYF.

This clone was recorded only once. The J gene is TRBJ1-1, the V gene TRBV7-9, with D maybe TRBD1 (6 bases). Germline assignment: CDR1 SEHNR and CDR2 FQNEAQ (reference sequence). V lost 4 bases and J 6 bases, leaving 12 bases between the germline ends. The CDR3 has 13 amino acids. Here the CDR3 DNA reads TGTGCCAGCAGCTCCTACAGGGATCCTGAAGCTTTCTTT. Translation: CASSSYRDPEAFF.

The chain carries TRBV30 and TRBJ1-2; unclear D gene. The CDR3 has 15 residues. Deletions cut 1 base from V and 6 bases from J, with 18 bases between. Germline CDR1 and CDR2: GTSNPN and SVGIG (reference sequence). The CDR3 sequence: CAWSAEQEELDGYTF. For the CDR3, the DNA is TGTGCCTGGAGTGCGGAACAAGAGGAGTTGGATGGCTACACCTTC.

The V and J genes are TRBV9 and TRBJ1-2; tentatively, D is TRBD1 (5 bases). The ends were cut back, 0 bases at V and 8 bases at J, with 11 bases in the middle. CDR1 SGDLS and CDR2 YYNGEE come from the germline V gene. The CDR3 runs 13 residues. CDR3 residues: CASSVVTGGGYTF. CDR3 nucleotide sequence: TGTGCCAGCAGCGTAGTTACAGGAGGGGGCTACACCTTC.

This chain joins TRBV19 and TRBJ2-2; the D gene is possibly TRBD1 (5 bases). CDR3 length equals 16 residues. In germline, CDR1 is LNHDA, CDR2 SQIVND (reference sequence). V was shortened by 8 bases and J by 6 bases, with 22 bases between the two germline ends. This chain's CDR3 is CASLARRRGVAGELFF. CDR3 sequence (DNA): TGTGCCAGTCTGGCCCGTCGAAGGGGCGTCGCCGGGGAGCTGTTTTTT.

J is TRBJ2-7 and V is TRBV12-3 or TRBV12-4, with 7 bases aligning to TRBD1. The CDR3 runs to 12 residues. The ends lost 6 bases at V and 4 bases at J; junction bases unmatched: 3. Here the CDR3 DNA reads TGTGCCAGCAGAAGACAGGGATACGAGCAGTACTTC. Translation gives CASRRQGYEQYF.